This section outlines one TCR beta chain sequence together with its context. This clonotype appeared many times. The antigen it recognizes is unknown. No much larger clone is present one base from it, and per-base qualities are unavailable. These data come from a study of neurological immune-mediated disorders (dated by TCRdb to between 2019 and 2020). For context, the study as a whole: Of the roughly 34 multiple sclerosis patients, about 30 had relapsing-remitting MS and 3 had secondary progressive MS. Peripheral blood TCR-beta repertoires from HTLV-I-associated myelopathy (HAM/TSP) patients, multiple sclerosis patients and healthy controls were compared by UMI-based sequencing. Alongside PBMC samples, the set of about 100 TCR-beta libraries contained longitudinal samples, technical triplicates, and paired CD4+ and CD8+ T-cell subsets that had been sorted. The cohort included 60 to 75 subjects: some 15 with HAM/TSP, around 35 with multiple sclerosis, and around 20 healthy controls. Study-wide findings and limitations: TCR clonal expansion was greatest in HAM/TSP patients and smallest in MS patients, who ranked below even healthy controls. In a phylogenetic analysis, the repertoires of 18 out of 34 MS patients fell into a single cluster of related CDR3 sequences, pointing to a possible signature at the repertoire level. The MS cluster showed no association with clinical or MRI features, and the authors stated that larger cohorts are needed. Across subjects, expanded clones never shared an identical CDR3 amino acid sequence, which suggests that the TCR-beta repertoires in every group were private.

V is cut by 2 bases and J by 4 bases, and the space between the germline ends is 8 bases. The germline V gene gives CDR1 as SGHTA and CDR2 as FQGTGA. Including cysteine and phenylalanine, the CDR3 has 13 amino acids. Of the read, only the CDR3 DNA is kept; its 39 bases are in frame from base 1. cDNA synthesis used template-switch 5'RACE with a primer carrying a 10-nucleotide random unique molecular identifier tagging each TCR transcript. Over 170 million TCR-beta sequences, covering 15-18 subjects, were produced in each sequencing run. The RNeasy kit was used for extraction of total RNA. TCR-beta VDJ regions were amplified with primers for the TCR constant region and the 5'RACE anchor, using the KAPA Real-time Library Amplification kit. A first PCR added sample indexes and Illumina adaptors, after which a second PCR increased the library yield. The roughly 650 bp TCR product was size-selected on a 2% E-gel SizeSelection system after Ampure bead purification. Before pooling, library quality was assessed on a Bioanalyzer, concentration was determined with Qubit, and library quantification was performed with the Kapa Library Quantification kit. An Illumina HiSeq 2500 sequenced the libraries paired-end 2 x 150 bp. To increase sequence diversity, 25-30% phiX was spiked into each library pool. The study's own analysis went as follows. The UMI-based MiGEC pipeline processed quality-filtered reads and removed over 80% of raw TCR sequences during error correction. VDJ genes were aligned to IMGT germline references, and each clonotype was defined by a unique CDR3 amino acid sequence together with V-J genes. Clonal expansion, Shannon diversity, and CDR3 relatedness (CalcPairwiseDistances, ClusterSamples) were evaluated with VDJtools, and phylogenetic trees were built with CLCbio workbench. Expanded clones were defined as having at least 8 unique UMIs, based on coefficient-of-variation modelling across technical triplicates. TCRdb applied fastp at Q25 and MiXCR to the public reads, then kept only in-frame beta chains. Each CDR3 protein appears once, grouped with its most common genes and DNA. The V and J calls here are based on TCRdb, not the publication. This sample holds tens of thousands of distinct CDR3 sequences; around 3.5% were observed only once. The top ten hold 2.5% to 3% of the sample.

Libraries from unsorted PBMCs were made from 2 million PBMCs kept in RNAlater at -80 degrees C until RNA extraction. The multiple sclerosis patients were enrolled in a US clinical protocol that used magnetic resonance imaging to evaluate disease progression. PBMCs were separated from peripheral blood using Ficoll-Hypaque density gradient centrifugation and then cryopreserved in liquid nitrogen. The source material was PBMCs. The sequence links TRBV7-3 to TRBJ2-5, with a weak D call of TRBD2 (5 bases match). This TCR came from a woman aged 45-59 years with multiple sclerosis. The CDR3: CASSLYEGETQYF. The nucleotide sequence reads TGTGCCAGCAGCTTATATGAGGGAGAGACCCAGTACTTC.